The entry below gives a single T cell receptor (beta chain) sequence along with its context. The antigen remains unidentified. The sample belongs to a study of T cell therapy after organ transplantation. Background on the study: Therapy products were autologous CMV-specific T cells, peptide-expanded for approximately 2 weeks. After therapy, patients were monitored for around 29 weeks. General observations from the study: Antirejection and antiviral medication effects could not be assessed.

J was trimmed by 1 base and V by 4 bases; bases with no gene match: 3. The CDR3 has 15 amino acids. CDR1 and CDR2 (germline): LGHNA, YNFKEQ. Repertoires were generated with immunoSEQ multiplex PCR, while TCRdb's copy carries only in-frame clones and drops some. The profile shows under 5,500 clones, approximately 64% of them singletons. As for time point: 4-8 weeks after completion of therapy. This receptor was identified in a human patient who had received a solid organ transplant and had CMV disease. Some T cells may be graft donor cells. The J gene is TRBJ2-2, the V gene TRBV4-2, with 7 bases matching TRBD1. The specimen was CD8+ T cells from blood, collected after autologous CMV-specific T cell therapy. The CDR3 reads CASSPWTGNTGELFF. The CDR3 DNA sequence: TGTGCCAGCAGCCCGTGGACAGGGAACACCGGGGAGCTGTTTTTT.